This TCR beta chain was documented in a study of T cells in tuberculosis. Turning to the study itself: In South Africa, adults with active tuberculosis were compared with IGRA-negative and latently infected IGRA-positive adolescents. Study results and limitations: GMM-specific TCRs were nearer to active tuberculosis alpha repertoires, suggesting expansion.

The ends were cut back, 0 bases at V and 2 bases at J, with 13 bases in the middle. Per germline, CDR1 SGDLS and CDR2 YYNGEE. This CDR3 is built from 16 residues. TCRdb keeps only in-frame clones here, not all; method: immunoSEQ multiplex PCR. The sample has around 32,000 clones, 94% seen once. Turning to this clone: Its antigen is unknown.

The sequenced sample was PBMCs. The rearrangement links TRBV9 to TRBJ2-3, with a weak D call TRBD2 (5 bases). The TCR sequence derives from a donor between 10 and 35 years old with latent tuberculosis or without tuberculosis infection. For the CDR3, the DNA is TGTGCCAGCAGCGTAGTTCGAGCGGCAGACACAGATACGCAGTATTTT. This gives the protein CASSVVRAADTDTQYF.